The source of this TCR beta chain is a study of CD8 T cells in ankylosing spondylitis. Researchers built TCR beta libraries using quantitative 5'-RACE with molecular barcodes. TCRdb reprocessed the 5' RACE reads with MiXCR, giving one entry per CDR3 protein. This repertoire shows about 120,000 distinct CDR3 sequences, roughly an eighth found once; its top ten account for around 3%. This clonotype was seen ten or more times. V was cut by 9 bases and J by 8 bases, with 11 bases left in between. There are 11 residues in the CDR3. The sequenced sample was blood, either unsorted or a sorted T cell fraction (not recorded which). This chain connects TRBV12-3 or TRBV12-4 to TRBJ2-1; D is unresolved. The source is a female donor with ankylosing spondylitis or in good health (not recorded which). The CDR3 loop reads CASKRVDEQFF. CDR3 bases: TGTGCCAGTAAACGGGTGGATGAGCAGTTCTTC.